The 29 T cell receptor beta chains given below trace back to one sample, sequenced in a study of patients and donors after allogeneic stem cell transplantation. TCRdb recomputed calls from the RT-PCR reads with MiXCR, one row per CDR3 protein. This sample has about 960,000 distinct CDR3 sequences, with about a sixth found just once. Sequences were obtained from blood, either unsorted or a sorted T cell fraction (not recorded which). The receptors were sampled from a human donor who was either an allogeneic HSCT recipient or a stem cell or donor lymphocyte infusion donor (not recorded which). It is not recorded whose cells these are; they may come from a transplant donor.

This clonotype appeared a few times. The rearrangement links TRBV7-8 to TRBJ1-5; D unresolved. V was clipped by 1 base and J by 3 bases, with 16 bases between them. Per germline, CDR1 SGHVS and CDR2 FQNEAQ. The CDR3 contains 17 residues. The CDR3 loop reads CASSLDPARSLNQPQHF. The CDR3 DNA sequence: TGTGCCAGCAGCTTAGACCCAGCGAGGAGCCTCAATCAGCCCCAGCATTTT. Supplemented by reference TRBV7-8 and TRBJ1-5, the full variable domain reads GAGVSQSPRYKVAKRGQDVALRCDPISGHVSLFWYQQALGQGPEFLTYFQNEAQLDKSGLPSDRFFAERPEGSVSTLKIQRTQQEDSAVYLCASSLDPARSLNQPQHFGDGTRLSIL.

This chain connects TRBV15 to TRBJ2-3, with 11 positions matching TRBD2. The germline V gene has CDR1 LNHNV and CDR2 YYDKDF (reference sequence). V lost 1 base to trimming and J lost 4 bases; unmatched junction nucleotides: 4. The CDR3 sequence is 16 residues long. CDR3 residues: CATSRASGGTSDTQYF. The CDR3 bases are TGTGCCACCAGCAGAGCTAGCGGGGGGACCTCAGATACGCAGTATTTT.

The rearrangement joins TRBV24-1 to TRBJ2-1, with D uncertain. The CDR3 has 14 amino acids. Trimming cost V 5 bases and J 5 bases, with 12 bases left between them. From germline, CDR1 is KGHDR and CDR2 SFDVKD. The CDR3 DNA is TGTGCCACCAGTGGCCGTGTTGGAAACAATGAGCAGTTCTTC. Its translation: CATSGRVGNNEQFF.

The chain links TRBV12-3 or TRBV12-4 to TRBJ1-5; D not certain. The germline V and J ends were trimmed by 5 bases and 1 base, with 15 bases remaining between them. The CDR3 has 16 amino acids. The CDR3 loop is CASSPLAEGSNQPQHF. The CDR3 DNA follows: TGTGCCAGCAGTCCCCTCGCAGAGGGAAGCAATCAGCCCCAGCATTTT.

The V gene is TRBV7-2, the J gene TRBJ2-1, with 7 bases aligning to TRBD2. The germline CDR1 and CDR2 sequences are SGHTA and FQGNSA. V was clipped by 5 bases and J by 5 bases; unmatched bases: 9. The CDR3 length is 15 residues. As DNA, the CDR3 is TGTGCCAGCAGCCCCTTTTGGAGCGGGAACAATGAGCAGTTCTTC. Its protein is CASSPFWSGNNEQFF. The full variable domain, rest sourced from reference TRBV7-2 and TRBJ2-1, is GAGVSQSPSNKVTEKGKDVELRCDPISGHTALYWYRQSLGQGLEFLIYFQGNSAPDKSGLPSDRFSAERTGGSVSTLTIQRTQQEDSAVYLCASSPFWSGNNEQFFGPGTRLTVL.

This clonotype was counted only a few times. The V gene is TRBV13, the J gene TRBJ2-1; D is possibly TRBD2 (5 bases). The CDR3 is 13 residues long. Trimming cost V 1 base and J 8 bases, with 9 bases left between them. Germline CDR1 PRHDT, CDR2 FYEKMQ (reference sequence). The CDR3 sequence is CASSLEEGDEQFF. CDR3 coding DNA: TGTGCCAGCAGCTTAGAAGAGGGCGATGAGCAGTTCTTC.

Notes on this clonotype: This sequence may be a read error, since a much larger clone differs from it by one base. The chain joins TRBV12-3 or TRBV12-4 to TRBJ1-1; D is undetermined. The CDR3 covers 12 residues. The V and J ends lost 4 bases and 4 bases respectively, with 7 bases between them. CDR3 amino acids: CASSSMGTEAFF. In DNA, the CDR3 is TGTGCCAGCAGTTCCATGGGCACTGAAGCTTTCTTT.

The chain links TRBV21-1 to TRBJ2-1; the table calls TRBD2, which could not be checked here. TRBV21-1 is an annotated pseudogene. There are 21 residues in the CDR3. CDR3 nucleotides: TGTGCCAGCAGCAAAGTGGACGGGGAGGCAGAACCCTCGGGCTCCTACAATGAGCAGTTCTTC. This sequence encodes CASSKVDGEAEPSGSYNEQFF.

The chain employs TRBV7-2 and TRBJ2-5; 9 positions match TRBD1. V lost 5 bases and J lost 1; bases outside the gene matches: 11. There are 17 residues in the CDR3. Germline assignment: CDR1 SGHTA and CDR2 FQGNSA. CDR3 DNA: TGTGCCAGCAGCCCCGGGACAGGGAAAGCAGGCCAAGAGACCCAGTACTTC. Translated, it gives CASSPGTGKAGQETQYF.

This clonotype was found a few times. The genes are TRBV11-2 and TRBJ2-2; D possibly corresponds to TRBD2 (6 bases). Germline CDR1 reads SGHAT; CDR2 reads FQNNGV. V was clipped by 4 bases and J by 0 bases, with 15 bases between them. This CDR3 spans 17 amino acids. The CDR3 is CASSSPRGIPNTGELFF. Written as DNA, the CDR3 is TGTGCCAGCAGCTCCCCCCGGGGGATCCCGAACACCGGGGAGCTGTTTTTT.

This clonotype was seen a handful of times. V is TRBV9 and J is TRBJ2-3; TRBD2 matches 7 bases. With V trimmed by 5 bases and J by 0 bases, 18 bases remained unmatched. The CDR3 consists of 19 residues. Germline CDR1 SGDLS, CDR2 YYNGEE. In nucleotides, the CDR3 is TGTGCCAGCAGTCGTAGAGGAGGGCTAGCGGAGACTAGCACAGATACGCAGTATTTT. Translating it yields CASSRRGGLAETSTDTQYF.

The rearrangement links TRBV12-3 or TRBV12-4 to TRBJ1-4; D gene uncertain. Trimming removed 4 bases at V and 0 bases at J, with 12 bases between. This CDR3 has 16 amino acids. The CDR3 region has the DNA TGTGCCAGCAGTTCAGCTGAGATTTCAACTAATGAAAAACTGTTTTTT. It encodes CASSSAEISTNEKLFF.

This sequence joins TRBV14 and TRBJ2-6; D is possibly TRBD1 (7 bases). This CDR3 spans 21 amino acids. Germline V gene lookup returns CDR1 SGHDN and CDR2 FVKESK. V was cut by 4 bases and J by 0 bases, with 25 bases left in between. This CDR3 reads CASSPDREVEKWVSGANVLTF. CDR3 coding DNA: TGTGCCAGCAGCCCTGACAGGGAGGTGGAAAAATGGGTCTCTGGGGCCAACGTCCTGACTTTC.

The chain recombines TRBV4-3 with TRBJ2-2; no definite D call. The CDR3 loop spans 14 amino acids. Germline loops: CDR1 LGHNA, CDR2 YSLEER. V was cut by 4 bases and J by 4 bases, with 10 bases left in between. CDR3 coding DNA: TGCGCCAGCAGCCCCGGAGCGCCCACCGGGGAGCTGTTTTTT. This gives the protein CASSPGAPTGELFF.

This clonotype has a count of ten or more. The gene calls are TRBV12-3 or TRBV12-4 and TRBJ2-5; D unclear. Trimming left V 1 base short and J 4 bases short, with 10 bases between. This CDR3 has 14 amino acids. This CDR3 is CASSLVTLGETQYF. DNA of the CDR3: TGTGCCAGCAGTTTAGTGACCCTGGGAGAGACCCAGTACTTC.

The chain combines TRBV10-3 with TRBJ2-3; D ambiguous. The CDR3 is made up of 15 amino acids. The V and J ends lost 3 bases and 3 bases respectively, with 13 bases between them. The germline CDR1 and CDR2 sequences are ENHRY and SYGVKD. CDR3 DNA sequence: TGTGCCATCAGTGAAGTGTCAGCTAGTACAGATACGCAGTATTTT. Amino acids: CAISEVSASTDTQYF.

The chain carries TRBV7-2 and TRBJ1-1; D gene uncertain. Between the trimmed V and J ends, which lost 3 bases and 7 bases, there was a span of 15 bases. CDR1 and CDR2 (germline): SGHTA, FQGNSA. The CDR3 sequence is 14 residues long. The CDR3 DNA reads TGTGCCAGCAGCTTCACCAATGGACGGCGTGAAGCTTTCTTT. It encodes CASSFTNGRREAFF.

V usage is TRBV27 and J usage is TRBJ2-1; 8 positions match TRBD2. This CDR3 comprises 15 residues. Germline V gene sequence: CDR1 MNHEY, CDR2 SMNVEV (reference sequence). V was pared by 2 bases and J by 6 bases, with 6 bases of the junction left unmatched. CDR3: CASSLGGGPANEQFF. The CDR3 DNA reads TGTGCCAGCAGTTTAGGCGGGGGGCCTGCCAATGAGCAGTTCTTC.

The rearrangement links TRBV20-1 to TRBJ2-7; 10 bases align to TRBD2. CDR3 length: 13 residues. V shed 6 bases and J 1 base; nucleotides not matched to a gene: 3. Looked up from germline, CDR1 is DFQATT and CDR2 is SNEGSKA (reference sequence). Here the CDR3 DNA reads TGCAGTGCGACGACTAGCGGGTCCTACGAGCAGTACTTC. As protein: CSATTSGSYEQYF.

This rearrangement joins TRBV5-1 to TRBJ2-5; D is unclear. The CDR3 has 14 amino acids. The V end was cut by 0 bases, the J end by 7 bases, with 13 bases between. Germline assignment: CDR1 SGHRS and CDR2 YFSETQ. As DNA, the CDR3 is TGCGCCAGCAGCTTGGAGCAGGTCCGTTGGACCCAGTACTTC. This translates into CASSLEQVRWTQYF. The whole variable domain, filled in from reference TRBV5-1 and TRBJ2-5, reads KAGVTQTPRYLIKTRGQQVTLSCSPISGHRSVSWYQQTPGQGLQFLFEYFSETQRNKGNFPGRFSGRQFSNSRSEMNVSTLELGDSALYLCASSLEQVRWTQYFGPGTRLLVL.

This clonotype was observed a handful of times. V is TRBV3-1 and J is TRBJ2-7; 11 nucleotides line up with TRBD2. The V segment lost 2 bases and the J segment 5 bases; nucleotides outside the gene matches: 5. Germline V CDR1 and CDR2: LGHDT, YNNKEL (reference sequence). This CDR3 comprises 15 residues. CDR3 amino acids: CASSQSLAGVHEQYF. Written as DNA, the CDR3 is TGTGCCAGCAGCCAATCACTAGCGGGAGTCCACGAGCAGTACTTC.

CDR3 amino acids: CASSLAHGRSGNTIYF. For the CDR3, the DNA is TGTGCCAGCAGCTTAGCGCACGGCCGCTCTGGAAACACCATATATTTT. The chain couples TRBV7-9 to TRBJ1-3; no clear D gene. Germline values: CDR1 SEHNR, CDR2 FQNEAQ (reference sequence). Between the trimmed V and J ends, which lost 0 bases and 0 bases, there was a span of 9 bases. This CDR3 comprises 16 residues.

The chain uses TRBV28 and TRBJ2-4; 9 bases map to TRBD1. Trimming took 5 bases from V and 3 from J; bases not matched to a gene: 11. Per germline, CDR1 MDHEN and CDR2 SYDVKM. The CDR3 covers 17 residues. The CDR3 here is CASSPLRDRVGKNIQYF. In DNA, the CDR3 is TGTGCCAGCAGTCCACTCCGGGACAGGGTGGGCAAAAACATTCAGTACTTC.

V usage is TRBV5-1 and J usage is TRBJ1-1, with TRBD1 matching 8 bases. Germline loops: CDR1 SGHRS, CDR2 YFSETQ. The CDR3 contains 16 residues. J lost 0 bases, V lost 0 bases, and 4 bases had no gene match. The DNA for the CDR3 is TGCGCCAGCAGCTTGGTAGGGACAGGCATGAACACTGAAGCTTTCTTT. As protein: CASSLVGTGMNTEAFF.

This clonotype was picked up a small number of times. The chain recombines TRBV5-1 with TRBJ1-2; tentatively, D is TRBD1 (6 bases). There are 15 residues in the CDR3. The V and J ends lost 4 bases and 1 base respectively, with 14 bases between them. The V gene's germline CDR1 is SGHRS and CDR2 YFSETQ. The CDR3 region has the DNA TGCGCCAGCAGCCTGGGGACATCCCTTAACTATGGCTACACCTTC. It is translated as CASSLGTSLNYGYTF.

The chain has TRBV6-5 and TRBJ2-1; no clear D. V was shortened by 5 bases and J by 9 bases, with 8 bases between the two germline ends. There are 11 residues in the CDR3. Germline CDR1 and CDR2: MNHEY and SVGAGI. The DNA for the CDR3 is TGTGCCAGCAGTGTGGCTGCTGAGCAGTTCTTC. It is translated as CASSVAAEQFF.

In DNA, the CDR3 is TGTGCCAGCAGCGTAGAAGAGGGCTTCGGGCCCCAGCATTTT. Translating gives CASSVEEGFGPQHF. The rearrangement links TRBV9 to TRBJ1-5; D unclear. The CDR3 totals 14 residues. CDR1 SGDLS and CDR2 YYNGEE come from the germline V gene. V lost 0 bases, J lost 9 bases, and 13 bases lay in between.

This chain connects TRBV18 to TRBJ2-5; D is undetermined. Germline CDR1 is KGHSH and CDR2 is LQKENI. This CDR3 contains 14 residues. Between the trimmed V and J ends, which lost 3 bases and 1 base, there was a span of 9 bases. DNA of the CDR3: TGTGCCAGCTCACCCGAGCCAGTCCAAGAGACCCAGTACTTC. Its protein product is CASSPEPVQETQYF.

CDR3 nucleotides: TGCGCCAGCAGCCAGACAGGGGGTCTTCAGCCCCAGCATTTT. Translated: CASSQTGGLQPQHF. The J gene is TRBJ1-5, the V gene TRBV5-1, with 9 bases matching TRBD1. CDR3 length: 14 residues. The germline gives CDR1 SGHRS, CDR2 YFSETQ. The junction had 5 bases not matched to a gene; V was cut back by 4 bases and J by 6 bases.